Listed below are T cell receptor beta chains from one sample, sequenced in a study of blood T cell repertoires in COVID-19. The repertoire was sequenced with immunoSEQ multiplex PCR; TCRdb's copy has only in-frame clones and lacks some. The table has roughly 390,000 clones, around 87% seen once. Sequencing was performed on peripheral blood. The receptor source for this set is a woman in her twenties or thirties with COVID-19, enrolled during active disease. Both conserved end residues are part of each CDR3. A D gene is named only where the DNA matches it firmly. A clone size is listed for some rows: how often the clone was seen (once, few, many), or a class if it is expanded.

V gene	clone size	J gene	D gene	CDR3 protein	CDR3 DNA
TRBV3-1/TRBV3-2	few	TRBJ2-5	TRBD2	CASSQATGGKKETQYF	TGTGCCAGCAGCCAAGCAACGGGAGGGAAAAAAGAGACCCAGTACTTC
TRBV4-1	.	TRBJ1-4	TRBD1	CASSQEGDREVTNEKLFF	TGCGCCAGCAGCCAAGAAGGGGACAGGGAGGTTACTAATGAAAAACTGTTTTTT
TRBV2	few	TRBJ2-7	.	CASSDIRVPYEQYF	TGTGCCAGCAGTGACATCCGGGTACCCTACGAGCAGTACTTC
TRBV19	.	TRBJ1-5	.	CASSPGHNSNQPQHF	TGTGCCAGTAGCCCGGGACATAATAGCAATCAGCCCCAGCATTTT
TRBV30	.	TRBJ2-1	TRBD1	CAWSSTEGTGSYNEQFF	TGTGCCTGGAGTTCAACCGAGGGGACAGGATCCTACAATGAGCAGTTCTTC
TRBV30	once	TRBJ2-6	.	CALQSGANVLTF	TGTGCCTTACAATCTGGGGCCAACGTCCTGACTTTC
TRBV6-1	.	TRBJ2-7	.	CASSEEAGSYF	TGTGCCAGCAGTGAGGAGGCGGGGTCGTACTTC
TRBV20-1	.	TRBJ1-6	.	CSASFRISPLHF	TGCAGTGCTAGTTTCAGAATTTCACCCCTCCACTTT
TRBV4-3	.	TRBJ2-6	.	CASSQDYSSGANVLTF	TGCGCCAGCAGCCAAGACTACAGCTCTGGGGCCAACGTCCTGACTTTC
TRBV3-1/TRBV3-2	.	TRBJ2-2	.	CASSQDFSGSGELFF	TGTGCCAGCAGCCAAGATTTTAGCGGTTCCGGGGAGCTGTTTTTT
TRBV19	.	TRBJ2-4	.	CASASGGIAKNIQYF	TGTGCCAGCGCCTCAGGTGGAATAGCCAAAAACATTCAGTACTTC
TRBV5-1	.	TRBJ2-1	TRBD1	CASRRGGGEQFF	TGCGCCAGCAGGCGAGGGGGCGGTGAGCAGTTCTTC
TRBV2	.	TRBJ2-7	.	CASSEQGTGEQYF	TGTGCCAGCAGTGAACAGGGCACGGGCGAGCAGTACTTC
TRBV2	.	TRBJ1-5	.	CASTEGGLVQPQHF	TGTGCCAGCACCGAGGGGGGGCTTGTTCAGCCCCAGCATTTT
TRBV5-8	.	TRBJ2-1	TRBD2	CASSLVGDYLNEQFF	TGTGCCAGCAGCTTGGTAGGGGACTACTTAAATGAGCAGTTCTTC
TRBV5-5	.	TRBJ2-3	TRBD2	CATGRLAAATDTQYF	TGTGCCACTGGGCGGCTAGCGGCAGCCACAGATACGCAGTATTTT
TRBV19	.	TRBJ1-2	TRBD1	CASVRDRASYGYTF	TGTGCCAGTGTGCGGGACAGGGCTTCCTATGGCTACACCTTC
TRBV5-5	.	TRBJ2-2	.	CASSLGQSNTGELFF	TGTGCCAGCAGCTTGGGGCAATCGAACACCGGGGAGCTGTTTTTT
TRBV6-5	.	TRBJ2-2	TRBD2	CASRRAGSNTGELFF	TGTGCCAGCAGACGAGCGGGATCGAACACCGGGGAGCTGTTTTTT
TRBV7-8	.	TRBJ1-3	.	CASSSRVDSGNTIYF	TGTGCCAGCAGCTCCAGGGTCGACTCTGGAAACACCATATATTTT
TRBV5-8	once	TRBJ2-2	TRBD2	CASSEASGRYIGELFF	TGTGCCAGCAGCGAAGCTAGCGGGAGGTACATCGGGGAGCTGTTTTTT
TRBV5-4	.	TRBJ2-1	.	CASSLDSSSYNEQFF	TGTGCCAGCAGCTTGGACAGCAGCTCCTACAATGAGCAGTTCTTC
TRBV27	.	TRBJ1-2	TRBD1	CASSVRTGIGLNYGYTF	TGTGCCAGCAGTGTCCGGACAGGGATTGGTTTGAACTATGGCTACACCTTC
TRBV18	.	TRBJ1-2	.	CASSPTTGWDYGYTF	TGTGCCAGCTCACCGACTACCGGTTGGGACTATGGCTACACCTTC
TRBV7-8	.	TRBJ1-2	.	CASSPRRGSNYGYTF	TGTGCCAGCAGCCCTAGGAGGGGTTCTAACTATGGCTACACCTTC
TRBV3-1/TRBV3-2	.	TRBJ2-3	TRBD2	CASSHGLAGPTDTQYF	TGTGCCAGCAGCCACGGGCTAGCGGGACCGACAGATACGCAGTATTTT
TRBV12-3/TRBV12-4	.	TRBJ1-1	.	CASSFDSNPEAFF	TGTGCCAGCAGTTTCGACAGTAACCCTGAAGCTTTCTTT
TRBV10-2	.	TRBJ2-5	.	CASSLSRETQYF	TGCGCCAGCAGTCTCTCCAGGGAGACCCAGTACTTC